Below, 17 T cell receptor beta chains from the same sample are listed, as sequenced in a study of T cells after posttransplantation cyclophosphamide. Cyclophosphamide on days +3 and +4 followed busulfan-fludarabine conditioning and a marrow graft. Data came from immunoSEQ multiplex PCR; TCRdb stores just in-frame clones and leaves some out. The table shows roughly 9,900 clones, with 86% occurring only once. The sample consisted of CD4+ T cells sorted from PBMCs, taken after allogeneic stem cell transplant with posttransplant cyclophosphamide. The source is a male patient younger than 45 who received an allogeneic stem cell transplant from a related donor, was CMV-positive, and had acute GVHD only. The T cells may come from the graft donor.

The chain is built from TRBV7-6 and TRBJ1-4, with TRBD1 matching over 10 bases. Looked up from germline, CDR1 is SGHVS and CDR2 is FNYEAQ. This CDR3 has 16 amino acids. Trimming at V came to 1 base and at J to 4 bases, leaving 3 bases not matched to a gene. CDR3: CASSLGGDRGNEKLFF. CDR3 in DNA: TGTGCCAGCAGCTTAGGGGGGGACAGGGGTAATGAAAAACTGTTTTTT.

In its sample, this clone was seen a few times. This sequence joins TRBV4-2 and TRBJ2-5, with 8 bases aligning to TRBD2. The junction had 16 bases not matched to a gene; V was cut back by 5 bases and J by 5 bases. Germline values: CDR1 LGHNA, CDR2 YNFKEQ. The CDR3 is 17 residues long. In DNA form, the CDR3 reads TGTGCCAGCAGCTTGGCACTGGCGGGGGGCGCTGGGGAGACCCAGTACTTC. It specifies CASSLALAGGAGETQYF.

This clone was found once. This rearrangement joins TRBV5-8 to TRBJ1-1; perhaps TRBD1 as D (6 bases). Germline V gene sequence: CDR1 SGHTS, CDR2 YDEGEE. V was clipped by 7 bases and J by 1 base, with 20 bases between them. The CDR3 has 16 residues. The CDR3 protein is CASPRTADSGNTEAFF. The CDR3 coding sequence is TGTGCCAGCCCGCGTACTGCGGACAGTGGGAACACTGAAGCTTTCTTT.

The chain couples TRBV4-1 to TRBJ2-3; 11 nucleotides match TRBD2. The length of the CDR3 is 17 residues. J was trimmed by 4 bases and V by 5 bases; bases with no gene match: 11. The germline CDR1 and CDR2 sequences are MGHRA and YSYEKL. Here the CDR3 DNA reads TGCGCCAGCAGCGACCTACTAGCGGGGGTACATCCAGATACGCAGTATTTT. Translated, it gives CASSDLLAGVHPDTQYF.

The gene calls are TRBV28 and TRBJ1-1; perhaps TRBD1 as D (5 bases). Germline CDR1 MDHEN, CDR2 SYDVKM. Between the trimmed V and J ends, which lost 8 bases and 5 bases, there was a span of 9 bases. The CDR3 contains 11 residues. The DNA for the CDR3 is TGTGCCAGCGGGGGGTGGACTGAAGCTTTCTTT. Amino acids: CASGGWTEAFF.

The rearrangement links TRBV19 to TRBJ1-5; D uncertain. Germline CDR1 is LNHDA and CDR2 is SQIVND (reference sequence). CDR3 length: 13 residues. V was trimmed by 5 bases and J by 6 bases, leaving 11 bases between them. CDR3: CASSEYSPQPQHF. DNA for the CDR3: TGTGCCAGTAGTGAGTATTCTCCTCAGCCCCAGCATTTT.

V is TRBV25-1 and J is TRBJ2-1; perhaps TRBD1 as D (6 bases). V dropped 6 bases and J dropped 2 bases, with 8 bases sitting between them. Germline V gene sequence: CDR1 MGHDK, CDR2 SYGVNS. The CDR3 has 13 residues. CDR3 nucleotide sequence: TGTGCCAGCAGGAGACAGGCCTACAATGAGCAGTTCTTC. Its protein is CASRRQAYNEQFF.

This CDR3 reads CASSSTGLGYGYTF. CDR3 in DNA: TGTGCCAGCAGCTCGACAGGGCTAGGCTATGGCTACACCTTC. V usage is TRBV5-6 and J usage is TRBJ1-2; 7 nucleotides line up with TRBD1. The CDR3 has 14 residues. The V and J ends lost 3 bases and 4 bases, in that order; junction bases with no gene match: 6. Per germline, CDR1 SGHDT and CDR2 YYEEEE. Full variable domain (outside the CDR3, taken from reference TRBV5-6 and TRBJ1-2): DAGVTQSPTHLIKTRGQQVTLRCSPKSGHDTVSWYQQALGQGPQFIFQYYEEEERQRGNFPDRFSGHQFPNYSSELNVNALLLGDSALYLCASSSTGLGYGYTFGSGTRLTVV.

The rearrangement uses TRBV7-9 and TRBJ2-7; the match to TRBD2 covers 12 bases. This CDR3 contains 17 residues. With 4 bases clipped from V and 5 bases from J, the junction kept 12 bases outside the gene matches. Per the germline V gene, CDR1 is SEHNR and CDR2 is FQNEAQ (reference sequence). As DNA, the CDR3 is TGTGCCAGCAGCTCCTGGGGGCTAGCGGGGGGGCCGGACGAGCAGTACTTC. Residues: CASSSWGLAGGPDEQYF.

This clone came up a few times. The J gene is TRBJ2-1, the V gene TRBV27, with D perhaps matching TRBD1 (6 bases). Trimming shortened V by 5 bases and J by 2 bases, and 16 bases separated the two germline ends. CDR1 and CDR2 (germline): MNHEY, SMNVEV (reference sequence). This CDR3 has 16 amino acids. CDR3: CASSPLSGHPYNEQFF. Here the CDR3 DNA reads TGTGCCAGCAGTCCTCTCTCGGGACACCCCTACAATGAGCAGTTCTTC.

The gene calls are TRBV5-1 and TRBJ1-3; possible D gene TRBD1, 5 bases. V was shortened by 0 bases and J by 0 bases, with 19 bases between the two germline ends. Germline CDR1 and CDR2: SGHRS and YFSETQ. The CDR3 totals 19 residues. CDR3 nucleotides: TGCGCCAGCAGCTTGGAGCGCGGGAGGGGAAAAAACTCTGGAAACACCATATATTTT. Amino acids: CASSLERGRGKNSGNTIYF. The full variable domain, its missing parts supplied by reference TRBV5-1 and TRBJ1-3, is KAGVTQTPRYLIKTRGQQVTLSCSPISGHRSVSWYQQTPGQGLQFLFEYFSETQRNKGNFPGRFSGRQFSNSRSEMNVSTLELGDSALYLCASSLERGRGKNSGNTIYFGEGSWLTVV.

The DNA for the CDR3 is TGTGCCTGGAGTTGGGACACCCTAAGTGGCAATGAGCAGTTCTTC. Amino acids: CAWSWDTLSGNEQFF. This chain connects TRBV30 to TRBJ2-1, with D possibly being TRBD1 (6 bases). Deletions cut 2 bases from V and 6 bases from J, with 17 bases between. CDR3 length equals 15 residues. The V gene's germline CDR1 is GTSNPN and CDR2 SVGIG (reference sequence).

The chain links TRBV6-1 to TRBJ2-1, with a possible D match to TRBD2 (6 bases). V lost 1 base and J lost 4, with 8 bases in between. CDR3 length: 14 amino acids. Germline-derived CDR1 and CDR2 are MNHNS and SASEGT. The CDR3: CASSEVADYNEQFF. The CDR3 DNA reads TGTGCCAGCAGTGAAGTAGCGGATTACAATGAGCAGTTCTTC.

The chain uses TRBV6-1 and TRBJ1-2, with D perhaps TRBD1 (5 bases). V lost 3 bases and J lost 6, with 11 bases in between. The CDR3 sequence is 13 residues long. Germline values: CDR1 MNHNS, CDR2 SASEGT. The CDR3 nucleotides read TGTGCCAGCAGTGACTCAGGGAATAATGGCTACACCTTC. Translation: CASSDSGNNGYTF.

This clone has a handful of counts. J is TRBJ1-4 and V is TRBV4-3, with 9 positions matching TRBD1. V shed 1 base, J shed 8 bases, and the junction held 2 bases outside the gene matches. This CDR3 spans 14 amino acids. Germline CDR1 and CDR2: LGHNA and YSLEER. In nucleotides, the CDR3 is TGCGCCAGCAGCCAAGGACAGGGGGGAGAAAAACTGTTTTTT. This translates into CASSQGQGGEKLFF.

The chain links TRBV10-3 to TRBJ2-1, with 10 bases identical to TRBD2. Germline V gene sequence: CDR1 ENHRY, CDR2 SYGVKD. CDR3 length equals 17 residues. J gave up 5 bases and V 6 bases, and 13 bases lay outside the gene matches. The CDR3 sequence: CAISGGTGTSENNEQFF. For the CDR3, the DNA is TGTGCCATCAGCGGGGGAACCGGGACTAGCGAAAACAATGAGCAGTTCTTC.

The rearrangement uses TRBV4-1 and TRBJ2-4, with 11 bases fitting TRBD2. The ends lost 4 bases at V and 0 bases at J; junction bases unmatched: 14. The CDR3 runs 20 residues. Germline V gives CDR1 MGHRA, CDR2 YSYEKL. CDR3: CASSLSFSGGVKIAKNIQYF. The DNA of the CDR3 is TGCGCCAGCAGCCTTTCATTTAGCGGGGGGGTTAAGATAGCCAAAAACATTCAGTACTTC.